This T cell receptor beta chain was retrieved from a study of T cells in Graves' hyperthyroidism and ophthalmopathy. At the level of the study: Peripheral blood specimens were obtained at initial diagnosis, prior to any treatment. Findings of the study overall: Most thyroid clonotypes expanded above 0.001 appeared in blood too. A 13 V-J model separated ophthalmopathy from stable hyperthyroidism.

RNA transcripts yielded amplified TCR beta CDR3 regions. RT-PCR in the first round (using the HTBI primer set) targeted the TCR CDR3. TCRdb reprocessed the multiplex PCR reads with MiXCR, giving one entry per CDR3 protein. The table has fewer than 200,000 distinct CDR3 sequences, about 15% seen once. In germline, CDR1 is MDHEN, CDR2 SYDVKM. V shed 2 bases and J shed 4 bases, with 12 bases lying between them. This CDR3 comprises 14 residues. More than 9.5 ml fresh peripheral blood yielded the PBMCs. This clonotype was counted at least ten times. The target antigen is unknown. This TCR derives from a woman aged 50 to 60 with Graves' hyperthyroidism. This sequence joins TRBV28 and TRBJ2-7, with TRBD2 as a possible D gene (5 bases). Sequences were obtained from blood. The CDR3 DNA is TGTGCCAGCAGTTTACGAAGACTACCTTACGAGCAGTACTTC. The encoded protein is CASSLRRLPYEQYF.